A single sample gave rise to the 6 T cell receptor beta chains below, sequenced in a study of CD8 T cells in Susac syndrome. Reverse transcription of about 0.45 to 1 ug RNA was carried out with random hexamers. Each CDR3 protein is one row after TCRdb ran MiXCR on the immunoSEQ multiplex PCR reads. The sample carries around 180,000 distinct CDR3 sequences, around 94% recorded once. The sample taken for sequencing was CD4+ T cells from PBMCs. Source of these receptors: a human donor with Susac syndrome.

V and J are TRBV5-1 and TRBJ2-7; the D gene is possibly TRBD1 (7 bases). V lost 4 bases and J lost 3, with 14 bases in between. CDR3 length equals 14 residues. Germline V CDR1 and CDR2: SGHRS, YFSETQ. The CDR3 sequence is CASSIQGEVYEQYF. The CDR3 DNA reads TGCGCCAGCAGCATTCAGGGGGAGGTCTACGAGCAGTACTTC. Drawing the rest from reference TRBV5-1 and TRBJ2-7, the complete variable domain is KAGVTQTPRYLIKTRGQQVTLSCSPISGHRSVSWYQQTPGQGLQFLFEYFSETQRNKGNFPGRFSGRQFSNSRSEMNVSTLELGDSALYLCASSIQGEVYEQYFGPGTRLTVT.

The chain recombines TRBV7-2 with TRBJ2-3; D gene ambiguous. Trimming took off 5 bases at V and 1 base at J, with 16 bases between the two ends. The CDR3 is made up of 16 amino acids. Looked up from germline, CDR1 is SGHTA and CDR2 is FQGNSA. CDR3 bases: TGTGCCAGCAGCCCCCGTGGGTTGCAGGGCACAGATACGCAGTATTTT. This translates into CASSPRGLQGTDTQYF.

The CDR3 sequence: CASSSAGPGTQYF. The CDR3 DNA reads TGTGCCAGCAGCTCCGCCGGGCCAGGGACGCAGTATTTT. J is TRBJ2-3 and V is TRBV9; TRBD1 might be the D (5 bases). Trimming left V 4 bases short and J 9 bases short, with 15 bases between. The CDR3 length is 13 residues. The germline CDR1 and CDR2 sequences are SGDLS and YYNGEE.

The chain uses TRBV4-3 and TRBJ2-1; 7 bases agree with TRBD2. Per the germline V gene, CDR1 is LGHNA and CDR2 is YSLEER. The junction had 3 bases not matched to a gene; V was cut back by 1 base and J by 0 bases. The CDR3 runs 16 residues. The CDR3 here is CASSQVGGVSYNEQFF. CDR3 coding DNA: TGCGCCAGCAGCCAAGTTGGGGGGGTCTCCTACAATGAGCAGTTCTTC.

This chain joins TRBV20-1 and TRBJ1-1, with 9 bases lining up with TRBD1. The CDR3 is made up of 15 amino acids. Germline V gene sequence: CDR1 DFQATT, CDR2 SNEGSKA (reference sequence). CDR3 region: CRAGMDRGWNTEAFF. In nucleotides, the CDR3 is TGCAGGGCCGGCATGGACAGGGGATGGAACACTGAAGCTTTCTTT.

J is TRBJ2-7 and V is TRBV2; 7 bases map to TRBD1. Per germline, CDR1 SNHLY and CDR2 FYNNEI. Unmatched junction bases numbered 10, after V lost 5 bases and J lost 3 bases. CDR3 length: 15 amino acids. The DNA of the CDR3 is TGTGCCAGCAGTCAAACATGGAACAGGGGCTACGAGCAGTACTTC. Translated: CASSQTWNRGYEQYF.